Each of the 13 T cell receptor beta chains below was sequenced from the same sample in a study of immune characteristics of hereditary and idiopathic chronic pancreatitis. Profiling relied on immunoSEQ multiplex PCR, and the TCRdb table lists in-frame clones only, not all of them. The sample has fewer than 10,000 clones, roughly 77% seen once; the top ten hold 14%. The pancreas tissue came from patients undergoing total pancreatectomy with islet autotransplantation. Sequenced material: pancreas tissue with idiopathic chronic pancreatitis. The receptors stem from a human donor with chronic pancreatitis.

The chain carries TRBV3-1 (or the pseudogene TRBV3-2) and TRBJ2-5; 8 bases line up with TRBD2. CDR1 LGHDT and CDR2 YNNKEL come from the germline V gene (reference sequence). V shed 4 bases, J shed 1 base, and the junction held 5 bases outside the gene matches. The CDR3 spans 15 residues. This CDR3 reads CASSPRGGFQETQYF. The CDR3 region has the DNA TGTGCCAGCAGCCCCCGGGGGGGGTTCCAAGAGACCCAGTACTTC.

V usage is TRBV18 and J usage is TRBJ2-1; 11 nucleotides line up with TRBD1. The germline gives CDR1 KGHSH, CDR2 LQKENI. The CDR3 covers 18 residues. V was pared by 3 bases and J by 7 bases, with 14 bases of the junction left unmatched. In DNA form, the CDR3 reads TGTGCCAGCTCACCGCCCCCGATCGGACAGGGGGCTCAAAATGAGCAGTTCTTC. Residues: CASSPPPIGQGAQNEQFF.

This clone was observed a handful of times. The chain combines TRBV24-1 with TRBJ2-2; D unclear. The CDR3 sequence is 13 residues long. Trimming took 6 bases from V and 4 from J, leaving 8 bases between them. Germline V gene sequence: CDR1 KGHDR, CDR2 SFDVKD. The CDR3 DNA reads TGTGCCACCAGTACAAGCCTCACCGGGGAGCTGTTTTTT. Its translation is CATSTSLTGELFF.

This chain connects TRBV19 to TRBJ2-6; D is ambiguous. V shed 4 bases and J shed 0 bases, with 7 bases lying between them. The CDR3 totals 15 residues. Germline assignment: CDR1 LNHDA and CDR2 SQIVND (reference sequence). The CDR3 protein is CASSTGRSGANVLTF. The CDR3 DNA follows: TGTGCCAGTAGTACGGGCCGCTCTGGGGCCAACGTCCTGACTTTC.

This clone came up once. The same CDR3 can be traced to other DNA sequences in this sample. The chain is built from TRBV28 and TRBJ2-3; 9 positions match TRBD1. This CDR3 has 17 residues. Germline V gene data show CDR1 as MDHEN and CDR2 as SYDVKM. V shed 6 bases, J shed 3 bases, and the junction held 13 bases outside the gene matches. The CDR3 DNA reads TGTGCCAGCAGGCCTGCCCCCGGGACAGGGAAGACAGATACGCAGTATTTT. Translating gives CASRPAPGTGKTDTQYF.

The CDR3 is CASSLATSTDTQYF. The CDR3 bases are TGCGCCAGCAGCTTGGCTACGAGCACAGATACGCAGTATTTT. The chain links TRBV5-1 to TRBJ2-3; D remains unclear. CDR3 length: 14 residues. Germline loops: CDR1 SGHRS, CDR2 YFSETQ. V shed 0 bases and J shed 0 bases, with 5 bases lying between them.

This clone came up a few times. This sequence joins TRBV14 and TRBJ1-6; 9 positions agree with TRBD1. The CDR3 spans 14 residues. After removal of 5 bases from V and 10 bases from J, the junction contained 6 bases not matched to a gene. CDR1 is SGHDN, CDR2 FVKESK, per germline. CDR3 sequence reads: CASSRGQGFSPLHF. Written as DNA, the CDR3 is TGTGCCAGCAGCAGGGGACAGGGATTCTCACCCCTCCACTTT.

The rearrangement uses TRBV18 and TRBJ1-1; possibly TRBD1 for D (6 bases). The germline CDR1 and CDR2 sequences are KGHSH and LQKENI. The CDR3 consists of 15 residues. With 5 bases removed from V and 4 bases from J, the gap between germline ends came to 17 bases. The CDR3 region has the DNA TGTGCCAGCTCAAAACAGGGTGAGAGGAGCACTGAAGCTTTCTTT. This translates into CASSKQGERSTEAFF.

This CDR3 is CASRPYEGGTEAFF. CDR3 DNA sequence: TGTGCCAGCAGGCCCTATGAGGGTGGCACTGAAGCTTTCTTT. The chain recombines TRBV6-5 with TRBJ1-1; D is uncertain. Trimming took off 6 bases at V and 4 bases at J, with 15 bases between the two ends. This CDR3 has 14 amino acids. CDR1 and CDR2 (germline): MNHEY, SVGAGI.

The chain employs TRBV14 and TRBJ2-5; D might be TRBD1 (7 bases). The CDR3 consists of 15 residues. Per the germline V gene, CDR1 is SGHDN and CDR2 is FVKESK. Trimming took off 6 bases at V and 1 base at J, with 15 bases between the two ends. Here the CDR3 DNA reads TGTGCCAGCAGGGAGGGGGCGCCTTTCCAAGAGACCCAGTACTTC. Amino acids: CASREGAPFQETQYF.

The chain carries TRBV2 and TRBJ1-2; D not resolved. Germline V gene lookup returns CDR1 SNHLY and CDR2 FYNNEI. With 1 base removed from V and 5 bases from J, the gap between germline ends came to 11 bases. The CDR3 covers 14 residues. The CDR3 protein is CASSEDPEWYGYTF. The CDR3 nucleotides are TGTGCCAGCAGTGAAGACCCGGAGTGGTATGGCTACACCTTC.

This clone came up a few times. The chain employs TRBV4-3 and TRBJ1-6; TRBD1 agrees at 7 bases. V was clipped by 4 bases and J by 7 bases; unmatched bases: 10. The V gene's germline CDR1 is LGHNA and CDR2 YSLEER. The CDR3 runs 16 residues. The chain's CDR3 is CASSRRTGPRNSPLHF. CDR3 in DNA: TGCGCCAGCAGCCGCCGGACAGGCCCCCGAAATTCACCCCTCCACTTT.

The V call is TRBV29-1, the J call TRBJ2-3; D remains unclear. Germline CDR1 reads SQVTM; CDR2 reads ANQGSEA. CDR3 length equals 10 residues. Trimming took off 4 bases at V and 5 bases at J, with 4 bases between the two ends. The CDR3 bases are TGCAGCGTTGCGGAAGATACGCAGTATTTT. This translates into CSVAEDTQYF.